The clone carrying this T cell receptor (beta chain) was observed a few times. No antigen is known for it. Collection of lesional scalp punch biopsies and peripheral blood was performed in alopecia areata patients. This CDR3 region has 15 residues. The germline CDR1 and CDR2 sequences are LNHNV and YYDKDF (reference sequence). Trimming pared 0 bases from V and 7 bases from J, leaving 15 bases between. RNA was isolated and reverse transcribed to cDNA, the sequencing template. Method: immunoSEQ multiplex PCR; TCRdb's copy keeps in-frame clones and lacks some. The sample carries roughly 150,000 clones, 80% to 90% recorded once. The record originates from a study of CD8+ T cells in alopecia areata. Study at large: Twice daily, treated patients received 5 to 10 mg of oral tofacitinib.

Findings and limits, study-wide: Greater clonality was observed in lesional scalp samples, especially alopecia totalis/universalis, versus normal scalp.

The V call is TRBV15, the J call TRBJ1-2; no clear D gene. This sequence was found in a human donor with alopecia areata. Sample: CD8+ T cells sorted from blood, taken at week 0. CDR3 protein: CATSRDRDFSIGYTF. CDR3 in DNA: TGTGCCACCAGCAGAGATCGTGACTTTTCCATTGGCTACACCTTC.